This TCR beta chain was sequenced for a study of immune evolution from preneoplasia to lung adenocarcinoma (dated by TCRdb to the early 2020s). About the study as a whole: HLA loss of heterozygosity was observed in roughly 7%, 15% and 33% of AIS, MIA and ADC lesions, respectively, and was not observed in any AAH lesions. The study combined immune gene expression, TCR sequencing and multiplex immunofluorescence to profile immune contexture across lung adenocarcinoma precursors and invasive adenocarcinoma. Resected precursor lesions (AAH, AIS, MIA) and invasive adenocarcinomas were compared against paired morphologically normal lung tissue. Sample size was based on specimen availability rather than a prior power calculation. Whole exome sequencing and methylation data from the same cohort of nodules were integrated with the immune data. The overall cohort comprised roughly 52 patients with pulmonary nodules who underwent surgical resection. The TCR sequencing data were obtained from about 51 patients. The study reported that approximately 98 samples were used for TCR sequencing. POLYSOLVER was used to infer Class I HLA alleles from exome data, and LOHHLA was used to detect allele-specific HLA loss. What the study reported, not specific to this receptor: The findings rested on association rather than direct causation, and larger cohorts with long-term follow-up and longitudinal biopsies were considered necessary. Top T cell clone frequencies were highest in normal lung and appeared to decrease progressively from AAH through AIS, MIA and invasive adenocarcinoma. Because all patients came from Japan and China, whether the findings apply to Western populations was uncertain. T cell clonality was highest in KRAS-mutant nodules compared with EGFR-mutant or double wild-type lesions. Clonality was highest in normal lung, while later-stage lesions appeared to have lower clonality but higher T cell density and diversity.

TCR beta CDR3 regions were sequenced from DNA using the immunoSEQ hsTCRbeta Kit. In the source study's methods: TCR sequencing data were analysed with the ImmunoSEQ Analyzer. T cell clonality was calculated on productive rearrangements as 1 minus Pielou's evenness. To measure T cell diversity, the inverse Simpson index was applied to productive templates. T cell density was defined as TCR beta template counts normalized to usable DNA, with usable DNA estimated by amplification and sequencing of housekeeping genes. Two-sided Kruskal-Wallis tests were used to compare TCR metrics between histologic stages. Drawn from immuneACCESS, this table holds only the in-frame rearrangements with V and J called that TCRdb kept. Clones are partly lost; checked studies trace under half to an unresolved V gene and leave the rest unexplained. D and trimming come from the DNA, and the V and J calls and clone size come from that table. The sample data list fewer than 12,000 clones, and approximately 85% of these were observed just once. The ten largest clones represent 2.5% to 4% of the sample.

As to this clone: No cognate antigen has been identified for it. Base quality data are lacking; no much larger clone is found one base away.

The patients had resection in Japan or China between about 2013 and 2017. Histologic diagnosis of each case was confirmed independently by two lung cancer pathologists on H&E slides. Macro-dissection after pathologic assessment enriched premalignant or tumor cells for nucleic acid extraction. DNA was isolated from FFPE tissue using the AllPrep DNA/RNA FFPE Kit. V and J lose 8 bases and 2 bases, and a span of 7 bases separates them. The germline V gene encodes CDR1 SGHAT and CDR2 FQNNGV. The CDR3, from cysteine to phenylalanine, totals 11 residues. Only the CDR3 portion is preserved as DNA: 33 bases, with reading frame beginning at the first base.

Sequenced input: FFPE minimally invasive lung adenocarcinoma tissue. Explained via the paper, the cell subset or site label denotes: micro-invasive lung adenocarcinoma (MIA). The sequence is built from TRBV11-2 and TRBJ2-7; the best D guess is TRBD2, with 5 bases matching. The sequence was collected from a person between 65 and 80 years old with lung adenocarcinoma. DNA sequence: TGTGCCAGCGGACTTCCCTACGAGCAGTACTTC. This gives the protein CASGLPYEQYF.